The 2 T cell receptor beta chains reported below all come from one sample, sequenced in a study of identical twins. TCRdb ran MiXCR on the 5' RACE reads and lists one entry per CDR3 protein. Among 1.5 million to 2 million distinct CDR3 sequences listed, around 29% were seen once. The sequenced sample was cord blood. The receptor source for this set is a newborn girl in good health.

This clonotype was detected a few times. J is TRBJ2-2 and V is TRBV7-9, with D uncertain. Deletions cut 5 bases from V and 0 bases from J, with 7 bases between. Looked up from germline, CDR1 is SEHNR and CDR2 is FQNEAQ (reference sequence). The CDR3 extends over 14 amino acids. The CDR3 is CASSIRANTGELFF. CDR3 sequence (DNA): TGTGCCAGCAGCATTAGGGCGAACACCGGGGAGCTGTTTTTT.

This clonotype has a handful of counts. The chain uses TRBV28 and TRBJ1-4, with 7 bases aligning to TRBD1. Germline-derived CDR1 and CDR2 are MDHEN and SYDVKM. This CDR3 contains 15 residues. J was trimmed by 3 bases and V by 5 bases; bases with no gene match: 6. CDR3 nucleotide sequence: TGTGCCAGCAGTCCTGCAGGGGGGTCTAATGAAAAACTGTTTTTT. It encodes CASSPAGGSNEKLFF.